This T cell receptor (beta chain) was identified in a study of blood T cell repertoires in COVID-19. V lost 6 bases to trimming and J lost 3 bases; unmatched junction nucleotides: 14. CDR3 length: 18 amino acids. CDR1 is MGHRA and CDR2 is YSYEKL in the germline V gene. Methods used by the authors: Counts of nucleated cells, estimated from reference gene primer amplification, were obtained. Generated by immunoSEQ multiplex PCR, the TCRdb table keeps only in-frame clones and is missing some. From that table come the V and J calls and clone size; the DNA was used to work out D and trimming. The table lists over 150,000 clones, 80% to 90% of them singletons.

This chain uses TRBV4-1 with TRBJ2-6, with 7 bases matching TRBD2. The TCR was taken from a man in his forties who had recovered from COVID-19. The sample taken for sequencing was PBMCs or T cells enriched from blood (not recorded which). CDR3 DNA sequence: TGCGCCAGCAGGCTAGCGGTCTCGGGTTATAGTGGGGCCAACGTCCTGACTTTC. This sequence encodes CASRLAVSGYSGANVLTF.